This T cell receptor beta chain was captured by sequencing in a study of spatial heterogeneity in lung cancer. As for time point: sample taken at primary tumor resection. No cells were sorted before sequencing. The whole RNA sequenced was extracted from tumor, nontumor lung or frozen PBMC. TCR cDNA molecules were tagged individually, and each one carried a unique molecular identifier. MiXCR was run by TCRdb on the 5' RACE reads, yielding one entry per CDR3 protein. Of a few thousand distinct CDR3 sequences in the sample, roughly 3% were seen once. A remark on this clonotype: A single base separates this from a much larger clone, so it may be a read error. This beta chain is off target for a library built for alpha chains, so its abundance means little.

CDR1 MNHNS and CDR2 SASEGT come from the germline V gene. The length of the CDR3 is 15 residues. Trimming pared 4 bases from V and 1 base from J, leaving 14 bases between. Sequences were derived from lung tissue, sampled at surgery. This TCR came from a human donor with early-stage non-small cell lung cancer. This rearrangement joins TRBV6-1 to TRBJ2-7; D is tentatively TRBD1 or TRBD2 (5 bases each). The CDR3 DNA reads as TGTGCCAGCAGTGCCCGGAGAGGGGTGTCCTACGAGCAGTACTTC. Amino acids: CASSARRGVSYEQYF.